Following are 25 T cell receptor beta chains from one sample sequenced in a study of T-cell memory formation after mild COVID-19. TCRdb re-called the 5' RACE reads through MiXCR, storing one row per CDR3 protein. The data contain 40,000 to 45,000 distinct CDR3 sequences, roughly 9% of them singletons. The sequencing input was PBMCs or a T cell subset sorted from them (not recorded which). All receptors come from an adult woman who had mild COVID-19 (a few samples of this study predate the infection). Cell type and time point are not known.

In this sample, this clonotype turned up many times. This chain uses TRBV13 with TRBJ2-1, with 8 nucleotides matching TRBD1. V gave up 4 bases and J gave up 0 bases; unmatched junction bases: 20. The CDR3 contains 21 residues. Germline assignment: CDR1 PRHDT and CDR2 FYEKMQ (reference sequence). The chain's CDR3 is CASSSFKPGQEVSSSYNEQFF. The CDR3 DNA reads TGTGCCAGCAGCTCCTTTAAACCGGGACAGGAGGTTTCGAGCTCCTACAATGAGCAGTTCTTC.

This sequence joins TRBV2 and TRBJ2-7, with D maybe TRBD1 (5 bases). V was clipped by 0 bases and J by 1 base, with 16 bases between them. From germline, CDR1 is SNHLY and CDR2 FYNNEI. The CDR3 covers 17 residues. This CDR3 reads CASSEALAGPRSYEQYF. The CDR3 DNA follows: TGTGCCAGCAGTGAAGCGCTTGCAGGGCCTAGGTCCTACGAGCAGTACTTC. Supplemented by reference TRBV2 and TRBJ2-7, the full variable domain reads EPEVTQTPSHQVTQMGQEVILRCVPISNHLYFYWYRQILGQKVEFLVSFYNNEISEKSEIFDDQFSVERPDGSNFTLKIRSTKLEDSAMYFCASSEALAGPRSYEQYFGPGTRLTVT.

DNA of the CDR3: TGTGCCAGCAGCGTTCGCCCGGGACTCCCTTGTGGAGAGCAGTACTTC. It yields the protein CASSVRPGLPCGEQYF. The chain joins TRBV9 to TRBJ2-7, with a tentative D call TRBD2 (6 bases). This CDR3 has 16 residues. The ends were cut back, 2 bases at V and 7 bases at J, with 22 bases in the middle. In germline, CDR1 is SGDLS, CDR2 YYNGEE.

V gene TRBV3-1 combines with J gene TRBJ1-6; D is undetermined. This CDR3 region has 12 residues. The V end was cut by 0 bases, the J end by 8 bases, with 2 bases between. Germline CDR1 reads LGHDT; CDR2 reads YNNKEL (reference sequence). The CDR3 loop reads CASSQEYSPLHF. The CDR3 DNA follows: TGTGCCAGCAGCCAAGAATATTCACCCCTCCACTTT.

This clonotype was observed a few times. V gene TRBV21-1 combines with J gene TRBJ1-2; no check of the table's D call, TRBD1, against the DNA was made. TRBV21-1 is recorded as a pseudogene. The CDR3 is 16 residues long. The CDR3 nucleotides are TGTGCCAGCAGCAAAAGGGACAAGAGGATGAACTATGGCTACACCTTC. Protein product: CASSKRDKRMNYGYTF.

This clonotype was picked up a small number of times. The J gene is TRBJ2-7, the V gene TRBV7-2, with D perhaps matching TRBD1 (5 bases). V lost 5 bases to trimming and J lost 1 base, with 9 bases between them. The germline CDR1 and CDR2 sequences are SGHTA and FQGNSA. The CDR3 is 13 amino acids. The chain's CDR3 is CASSRWTSYEQYF. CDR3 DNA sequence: TGTGCCAGCAGCCGATGGACATCCTACGAGCAGTACTTC.

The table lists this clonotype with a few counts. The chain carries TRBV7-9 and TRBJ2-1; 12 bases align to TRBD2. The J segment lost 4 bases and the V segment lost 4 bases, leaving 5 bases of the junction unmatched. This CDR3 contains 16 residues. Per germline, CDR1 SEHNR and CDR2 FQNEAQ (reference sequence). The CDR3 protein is CASSSSSGRVYNEQFF. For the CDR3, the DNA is TGTGCCAGCAGCTCTTCTAGCGGGAGGGTTTACAATGAGCAGTTCTTC.

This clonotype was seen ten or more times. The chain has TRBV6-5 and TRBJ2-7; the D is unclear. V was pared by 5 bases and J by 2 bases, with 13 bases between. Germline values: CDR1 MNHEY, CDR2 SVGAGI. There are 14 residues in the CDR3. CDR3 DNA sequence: TGTGCCAGCAGTCGGTACGGCAGGACCTACGAGCAGTACTTC. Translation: CASSRYGRTYEQYF.

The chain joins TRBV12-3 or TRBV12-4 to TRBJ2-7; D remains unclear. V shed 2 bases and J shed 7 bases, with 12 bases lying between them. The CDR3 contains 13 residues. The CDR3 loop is CASSLRNHWEQYF. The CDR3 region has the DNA TGTGCCAGCAGTTTACGAAATCACTGGGAGCAGTACTTC.

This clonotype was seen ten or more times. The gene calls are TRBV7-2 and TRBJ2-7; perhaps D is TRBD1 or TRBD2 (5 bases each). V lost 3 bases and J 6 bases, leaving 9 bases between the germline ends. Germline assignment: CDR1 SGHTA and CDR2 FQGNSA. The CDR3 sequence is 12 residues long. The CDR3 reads CASSFPGSEQYF. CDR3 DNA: TGTGCCAGCAGCTTCCCAGGGAGCGAGCAGTACTTC.

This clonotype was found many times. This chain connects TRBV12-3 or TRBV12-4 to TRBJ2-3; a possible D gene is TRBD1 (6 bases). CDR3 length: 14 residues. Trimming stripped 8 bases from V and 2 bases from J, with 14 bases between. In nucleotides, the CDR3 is TGTGCCAGCGACTTTGGACAGAACACAGATACGCAGTATTTT. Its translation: CASDFGQNTDTQYF.

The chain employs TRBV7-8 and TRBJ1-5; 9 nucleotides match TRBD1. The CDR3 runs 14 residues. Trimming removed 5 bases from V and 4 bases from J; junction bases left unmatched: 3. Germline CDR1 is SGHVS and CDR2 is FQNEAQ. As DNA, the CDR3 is TGTGCCAGCAGCCGGGACAGGGCAAATCAGCCCCAGCATTTT. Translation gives CASSRDRANQPQHF.

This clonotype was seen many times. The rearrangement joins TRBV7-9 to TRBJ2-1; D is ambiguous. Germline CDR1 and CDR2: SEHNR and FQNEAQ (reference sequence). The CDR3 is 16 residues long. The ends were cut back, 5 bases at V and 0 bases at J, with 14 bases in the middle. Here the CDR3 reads CASSGQIKSSYNEQFF. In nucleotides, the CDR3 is TGTGCCAGCAGCGGCCAGATTAAGAGCTCCTACAATGAGCAGTTCTTC.

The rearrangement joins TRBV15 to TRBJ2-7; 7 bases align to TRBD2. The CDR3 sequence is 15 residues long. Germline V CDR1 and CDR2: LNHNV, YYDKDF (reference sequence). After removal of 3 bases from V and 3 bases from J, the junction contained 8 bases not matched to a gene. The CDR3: CATSRGGGANYEQYF. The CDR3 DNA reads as TGTGCCACCAGCAGGGGGGGGGGAGCGAACTACGAGCAGTACTTC.

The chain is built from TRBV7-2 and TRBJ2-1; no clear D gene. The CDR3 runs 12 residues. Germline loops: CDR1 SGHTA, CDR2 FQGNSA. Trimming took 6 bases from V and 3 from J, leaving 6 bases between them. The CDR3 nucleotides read TGTGCCAGCAGTTCCGGCTACAATGAGCAGTTCTTC. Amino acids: CASSSGYNEQFF.

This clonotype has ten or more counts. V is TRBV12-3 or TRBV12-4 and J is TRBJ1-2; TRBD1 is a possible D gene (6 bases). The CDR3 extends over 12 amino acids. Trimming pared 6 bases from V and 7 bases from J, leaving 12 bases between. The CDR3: CASRQGGGGYTF. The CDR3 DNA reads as TGTGCCAGCAGGCAGGGAGGGGGTGGCTACACCTTC.

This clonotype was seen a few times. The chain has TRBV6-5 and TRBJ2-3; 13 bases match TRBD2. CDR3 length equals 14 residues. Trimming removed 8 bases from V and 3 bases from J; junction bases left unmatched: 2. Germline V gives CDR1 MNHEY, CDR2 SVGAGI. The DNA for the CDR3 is TGTGCCAGCCGGACTAGCGGGGGTACAGATACGCAGTATTTT. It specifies CASRTSGGTDTQYF.

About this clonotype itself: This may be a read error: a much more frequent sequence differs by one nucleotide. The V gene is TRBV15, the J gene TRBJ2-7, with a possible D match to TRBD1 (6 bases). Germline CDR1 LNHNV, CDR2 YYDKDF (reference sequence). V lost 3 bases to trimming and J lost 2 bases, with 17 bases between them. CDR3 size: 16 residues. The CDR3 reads CATSRNLDSHPYEQYF. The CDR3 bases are TGTGCCACCAGCAGGAACCTGGACAGCCATCCCTACGAGCAGTACTTC.

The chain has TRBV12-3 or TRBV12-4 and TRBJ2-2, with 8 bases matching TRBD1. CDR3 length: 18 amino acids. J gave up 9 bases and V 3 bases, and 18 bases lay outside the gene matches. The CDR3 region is CASSFLGRGRTAVWELFF. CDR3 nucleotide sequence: TGTGCCAGCAGTTTTTTGGGCAGGGGGCGTACGGCGGTTTGGGAGCTGTTTTTT.

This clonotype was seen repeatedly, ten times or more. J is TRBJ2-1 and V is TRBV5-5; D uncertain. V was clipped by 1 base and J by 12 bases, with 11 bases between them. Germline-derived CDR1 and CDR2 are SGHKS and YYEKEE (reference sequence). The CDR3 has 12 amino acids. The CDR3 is CASSLTLRGQFF. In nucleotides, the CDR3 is TGTGCCAGCAGCTTGACGTTGCGCGGGCAGTTCTTC.

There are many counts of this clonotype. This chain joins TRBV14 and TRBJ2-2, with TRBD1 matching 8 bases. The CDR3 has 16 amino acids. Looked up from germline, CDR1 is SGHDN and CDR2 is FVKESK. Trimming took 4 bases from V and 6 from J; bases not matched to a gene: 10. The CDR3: CASSPIGQGGPGELFF. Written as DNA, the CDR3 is TGTGCCAGCAGCCCGATTGGACAGGGAGGCCCCGGGGAGCTGTTTTTT. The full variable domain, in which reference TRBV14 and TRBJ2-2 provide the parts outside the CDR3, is EAGVTQFPSHSVIEKGQTVTLRCDPISGHDNLYWYRRVMGKEIKFLLHFVKESKQDESGMPNNRFLAERTGGTYSTLKVQPAELEDSGVYFCASSPIGQGGPGELFFGEGSRLTVL.

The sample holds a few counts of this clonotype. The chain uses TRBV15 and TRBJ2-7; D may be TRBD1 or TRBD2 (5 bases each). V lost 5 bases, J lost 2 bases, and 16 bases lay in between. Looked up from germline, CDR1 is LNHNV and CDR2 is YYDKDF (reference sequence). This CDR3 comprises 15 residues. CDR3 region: CATSGPGTEAYEQYF. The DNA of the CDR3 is TGTGCCACCAGCGGACCTGGGACCGAAGCCTACGAGCAGTACTTC.

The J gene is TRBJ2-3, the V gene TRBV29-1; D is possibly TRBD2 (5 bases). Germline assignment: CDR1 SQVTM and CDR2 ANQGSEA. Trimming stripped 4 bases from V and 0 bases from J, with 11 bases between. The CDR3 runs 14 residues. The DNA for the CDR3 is TGCAGCGTTGTACCGGGGAAAAGCACAGATACGCAGTATTTT. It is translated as CSVVPGKSTDTQYF.

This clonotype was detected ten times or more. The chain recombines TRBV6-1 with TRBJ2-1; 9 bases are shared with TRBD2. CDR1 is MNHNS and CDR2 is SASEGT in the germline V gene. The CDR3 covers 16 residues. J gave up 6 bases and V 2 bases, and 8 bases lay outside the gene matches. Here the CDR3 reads CASSEPGTSFVNEQFF. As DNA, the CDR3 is TGTGCCAGCAGTGAACCCGGGACTAGCTTCGTCAATGAGCAGTTCTTC.

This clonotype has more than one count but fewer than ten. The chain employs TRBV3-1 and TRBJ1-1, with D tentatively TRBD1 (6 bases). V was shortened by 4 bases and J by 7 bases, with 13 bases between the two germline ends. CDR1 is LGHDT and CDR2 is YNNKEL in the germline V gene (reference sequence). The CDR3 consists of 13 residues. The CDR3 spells CASSPSDRSEAFF. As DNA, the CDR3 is TGTGCCAGCAGCCCCTCTGACAGGAGTGAAGCTTTCTTT.